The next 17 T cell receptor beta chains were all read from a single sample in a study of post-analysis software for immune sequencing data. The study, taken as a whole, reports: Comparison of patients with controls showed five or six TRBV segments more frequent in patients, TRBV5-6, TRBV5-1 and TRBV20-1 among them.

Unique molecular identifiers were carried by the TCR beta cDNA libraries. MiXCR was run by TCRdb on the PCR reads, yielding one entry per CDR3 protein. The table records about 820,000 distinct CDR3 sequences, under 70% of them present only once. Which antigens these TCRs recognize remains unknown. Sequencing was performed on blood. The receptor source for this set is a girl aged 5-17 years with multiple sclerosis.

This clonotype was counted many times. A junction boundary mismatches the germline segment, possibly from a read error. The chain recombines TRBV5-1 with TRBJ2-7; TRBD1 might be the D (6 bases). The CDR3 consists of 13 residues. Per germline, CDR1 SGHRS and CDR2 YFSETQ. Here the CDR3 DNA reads TGTGCCAGCAGCTTAGAACAGGGCTACGAGCAGTACTTC. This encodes CASSLEQGYEQYF.

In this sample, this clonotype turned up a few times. This CDR3 reads CASSLGQVLVTDTQYF. The CDR3 coding sequence is TGTGCCAGCAGCTTGGGGCAGGTCCTCGTCACAGATACGCAGTATTTT. The V and J genes are TRBV5-5 and TRBJ2-3; unclear D gene. The germline gives CDR1 SGHKS, CDR2 YYEKEE (reference sequence). The CDR3 consists of 16 residues. The V and J ends lost 0 bases and 2 bases respectively, with 13 bases between them. The full variable domain, in which reference TRBV5-5 and TRBJ2-3 provide the parts outside the CDR3, is DAGVTQSPTHLIKTRGQQVTLRCSPISGHKSVSWYQQVLGQGPQFIFQYYEKEERGRGNFPDRFSARQFPNYSSELNVNALLLGDSALYLCASSLGQVLVTDTQYFGPGTRLTVL.

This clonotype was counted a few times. CDR3 protein: CASSVVEGSYTF. CDR3 in DNA: TGTGCCAGCAGCGTAGTTGAGGGAAGCTACACCTTC. The chain has TRBV9 and TRBJ1-2; D not resolved. V gave up 0 bases and J gave up 9 bases, with 9 bases separating them. The CDR3 extends over 12 amino acids. Germline-derived CDR1 and CDR2 are SGDLS and YYNGEE.

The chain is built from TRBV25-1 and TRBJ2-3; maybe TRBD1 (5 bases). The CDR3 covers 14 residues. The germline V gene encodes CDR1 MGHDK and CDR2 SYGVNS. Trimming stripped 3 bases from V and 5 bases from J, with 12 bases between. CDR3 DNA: TGTGCCAGCAGTGAGACAGTCCAGAAAGATACGCAGTATTTT. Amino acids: CASSETVQKDTQYF.

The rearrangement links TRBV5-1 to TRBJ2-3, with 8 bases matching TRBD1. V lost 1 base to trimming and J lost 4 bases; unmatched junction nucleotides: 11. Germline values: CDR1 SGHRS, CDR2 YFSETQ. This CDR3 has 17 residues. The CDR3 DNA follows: TGCGCCAGCAGCTTGTGGACAGGGAGTTTGGGTTCAGATACGCAGTATTTT. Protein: CASSLWTGSLGSDTQYF.

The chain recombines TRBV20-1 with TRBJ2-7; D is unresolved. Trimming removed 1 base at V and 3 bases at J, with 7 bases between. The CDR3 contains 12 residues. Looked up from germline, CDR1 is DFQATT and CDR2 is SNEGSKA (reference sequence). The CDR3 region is CSARVPGYEQYF. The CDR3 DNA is TGCAGTGCTAGAGTACCGGGCTACGAGCAGTACTTC.

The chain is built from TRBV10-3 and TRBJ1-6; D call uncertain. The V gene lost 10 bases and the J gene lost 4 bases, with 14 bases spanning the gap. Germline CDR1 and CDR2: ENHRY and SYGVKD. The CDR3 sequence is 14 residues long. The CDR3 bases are TGTGCCAGCGCCACGTTAGGGTATAATTCACCCCTCCACTTT. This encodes CASATLGYNSPLHF.

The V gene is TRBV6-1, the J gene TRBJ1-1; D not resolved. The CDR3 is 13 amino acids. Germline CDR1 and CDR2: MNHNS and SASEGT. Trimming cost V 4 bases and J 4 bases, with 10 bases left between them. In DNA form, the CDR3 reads TGTGCCAGCAGTGTTATGCGGGGCACTGAAGCTTTCTTT. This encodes CASSVMRGTEAFF.

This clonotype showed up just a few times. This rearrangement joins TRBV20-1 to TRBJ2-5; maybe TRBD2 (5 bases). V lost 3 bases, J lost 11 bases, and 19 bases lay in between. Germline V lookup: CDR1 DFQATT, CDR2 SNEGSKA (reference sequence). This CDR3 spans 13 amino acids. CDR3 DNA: TGCAGTGCTAGCTCGGCTGGCCTGAGGGAGCAGTACTTC. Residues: CSASSAGLREQYF.

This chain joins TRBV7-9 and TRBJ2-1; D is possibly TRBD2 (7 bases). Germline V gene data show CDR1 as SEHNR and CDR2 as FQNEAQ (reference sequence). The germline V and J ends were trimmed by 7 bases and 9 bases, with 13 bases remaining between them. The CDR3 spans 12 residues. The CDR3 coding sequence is TGTGCCAGCACCACGGGGGGCGGTGAGCAGTTCTTC. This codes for CASTTGGGEQFF.

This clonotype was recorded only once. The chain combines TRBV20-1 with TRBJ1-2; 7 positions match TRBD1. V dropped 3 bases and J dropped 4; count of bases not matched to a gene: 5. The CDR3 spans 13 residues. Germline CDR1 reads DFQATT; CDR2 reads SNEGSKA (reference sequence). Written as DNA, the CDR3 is TGCAGTGCTAGTGACAGGGTACGCTATGGCTACACCTTC. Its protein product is CSASDRVRYGYTF.

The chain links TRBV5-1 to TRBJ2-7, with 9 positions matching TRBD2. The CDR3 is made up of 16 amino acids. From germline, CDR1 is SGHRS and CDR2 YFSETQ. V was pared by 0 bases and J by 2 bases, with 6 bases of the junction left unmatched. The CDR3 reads CASSLEASGATYEQYF. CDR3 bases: TGCGCCAGCAGCTTGGAGGCTAGCGGGGCTACCTACGAGCAGTACTTC.

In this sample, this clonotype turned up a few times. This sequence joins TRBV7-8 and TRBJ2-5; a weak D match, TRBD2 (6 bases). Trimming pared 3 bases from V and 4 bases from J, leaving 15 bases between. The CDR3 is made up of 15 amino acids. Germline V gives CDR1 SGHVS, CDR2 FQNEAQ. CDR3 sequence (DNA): TGTGCCAGCAGCTTTCTAGGCGGGGACCGAGAGACCCAGTACTTC. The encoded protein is CASSFLGGDRETQYF.

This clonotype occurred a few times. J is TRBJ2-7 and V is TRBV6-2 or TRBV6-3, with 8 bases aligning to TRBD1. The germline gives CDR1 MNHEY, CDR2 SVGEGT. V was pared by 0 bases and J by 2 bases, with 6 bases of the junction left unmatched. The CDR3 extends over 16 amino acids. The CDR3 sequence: CASSYSRTGPTYEQYF. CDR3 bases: TGTGCCAGCAGTTACTCGAGGACAGGGCCCACCTACGAGCAGTACTTC.

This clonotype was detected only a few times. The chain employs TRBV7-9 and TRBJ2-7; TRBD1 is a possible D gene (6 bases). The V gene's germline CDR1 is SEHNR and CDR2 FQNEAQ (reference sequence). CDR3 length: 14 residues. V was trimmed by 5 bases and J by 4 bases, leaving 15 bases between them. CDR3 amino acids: CASSPETGEYEQYF. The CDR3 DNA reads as TGTGCCAGCAGCCCCGAGACAGGCGAGTACGAGCAGTACTTC. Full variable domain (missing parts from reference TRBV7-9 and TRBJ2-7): DTGVSQNPRHKITKRGQNVTFRCDPISEHNRLYWYRQTLGQGPEFLTYFQNEAQLEKSRLLSDRFSAERPKGSFSTLEIQRTEQGDSAMYLCASSPETGEYEQYFGPGTRLTVT.

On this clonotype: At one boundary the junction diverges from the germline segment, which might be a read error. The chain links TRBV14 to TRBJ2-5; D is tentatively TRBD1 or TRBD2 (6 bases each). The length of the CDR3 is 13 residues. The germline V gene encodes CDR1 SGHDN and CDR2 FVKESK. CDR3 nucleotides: TGTGCCACCAGCGGAGGGGGCCAAGAGACCCAGTACTTC. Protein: CATSGGGQETQYF.

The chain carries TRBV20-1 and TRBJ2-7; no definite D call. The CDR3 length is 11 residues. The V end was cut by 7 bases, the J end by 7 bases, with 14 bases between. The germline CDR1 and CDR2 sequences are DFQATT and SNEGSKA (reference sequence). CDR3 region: CSVPVLLEQYF. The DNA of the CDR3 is TGCAGTGTTCCGGTCCTCCTGGAGCAGTACTTC.